The clone carrying this T cell receptor (beta chain) was observed a few times. Its specificity is not known. The data derive from a study of T-cell memory formation after mild COVID-19. Study-wide findings and caveats: Pre-infection memory contained some responding clones, which suggested that cross-reactive memory had joined.

CDR3 size: 13 residues. V was clipped by 1 base and J by 2 bases, with 6 bases between them. Germline lookup yields CDR1 GTSNPN and CDR2 SVGIG (reference sequence). TCRdb called the 5' RACE reads again in MiXCR, with one record for every CDR3 protein. In the table there are tens of thousands of distinct CDR3 sequences, 6.6% of which are singletons. V usage is TRBV30 and J usage is TRBJ1-5, with a possible D match to TRBD1 (5 bases). The sequenced material came from PBMCs or a T cell subset sorted from them (not recorded which). The sequence was collected from an adult who had mild COVID-19 (a few samples of this study predate the infection). Cell type and time point are not known. Written as DNA, the CDR3 is TGTGCCTGGAGTGAGGGGCGCAATCAGCCCCAGCATTTT. Its translation: CAWSEGRNQPQHF.